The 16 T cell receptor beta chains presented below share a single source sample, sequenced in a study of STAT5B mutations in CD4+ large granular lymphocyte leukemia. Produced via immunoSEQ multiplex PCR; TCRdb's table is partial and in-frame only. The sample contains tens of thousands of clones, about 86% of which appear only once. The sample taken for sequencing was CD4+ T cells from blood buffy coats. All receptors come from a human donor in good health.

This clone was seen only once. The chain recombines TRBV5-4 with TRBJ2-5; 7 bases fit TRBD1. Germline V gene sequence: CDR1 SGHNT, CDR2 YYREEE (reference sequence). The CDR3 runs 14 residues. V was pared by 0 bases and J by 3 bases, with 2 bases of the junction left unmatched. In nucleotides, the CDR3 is TGTGCCAGCAGCTTGGGACAGGGCAAAGAGACCCAGTACTTC. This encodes CASSLGQGKETQYF. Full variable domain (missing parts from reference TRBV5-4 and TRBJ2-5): ETGVTQSPTHLIKTRGQQVTLRCSSQSGHNTVSWYQQALGQGPQFIFQYYREEENGRGNFPPRFSGLQFPNYSSELNVNALELDDSALYLCASSLGQGKETQYFGPGTRLLVL.

CDR3 nucleotides: TGTGCCAGCAGGGTGGGACAGGGGGCAAACATTCAGTACTTC. Translated: CASRVGQGANIQYF. This chain joins TRBV2 and TRBJ2-4; TRBD1 aligns across 12 bases. V was pared by 6 bases and J by 6 bases, with 3 bases of the junction left unmatched. The CDR3 runs 14 residues. Germline V gene data show CDR1 as SNHLY and CDR2 as FYNNEI.

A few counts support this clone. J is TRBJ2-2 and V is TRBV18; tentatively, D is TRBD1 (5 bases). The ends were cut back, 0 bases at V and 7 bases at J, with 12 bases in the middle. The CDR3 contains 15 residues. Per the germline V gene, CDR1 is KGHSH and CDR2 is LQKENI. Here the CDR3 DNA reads TGTGCCAGCTCACCACCTACAGACAGCTTCGGGGAGCTGTTTTTT. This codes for CASSPPTDSFGELFF. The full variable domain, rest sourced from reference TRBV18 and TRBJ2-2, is NAGVMQNPRHLVRRRGQEARLRCSPMKGHSHVYWYRQLPEEGLKFMVYLQKENIIDESGMPKERFSAEFPKEGPSILRIQQVVRGDSAAYFCASSPPTDSFGELFFGEGSRLTVL.

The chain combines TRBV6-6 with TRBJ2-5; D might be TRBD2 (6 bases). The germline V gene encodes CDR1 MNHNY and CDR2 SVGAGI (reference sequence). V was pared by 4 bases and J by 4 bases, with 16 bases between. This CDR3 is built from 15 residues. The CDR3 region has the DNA TGTGCCAGCAGTTCCTTTCTGGGGGAGGCAGAGACCCAGTACTTC. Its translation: CASSSFLGEAETQYF.

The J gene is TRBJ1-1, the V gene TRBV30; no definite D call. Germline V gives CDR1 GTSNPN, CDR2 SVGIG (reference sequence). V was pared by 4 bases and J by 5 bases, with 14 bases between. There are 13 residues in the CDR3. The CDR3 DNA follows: TGTGCCTGGACTTCCGGATTCGGAACTGAAGCTTTCTTT. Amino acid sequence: CAWTSGFGTEAFF.

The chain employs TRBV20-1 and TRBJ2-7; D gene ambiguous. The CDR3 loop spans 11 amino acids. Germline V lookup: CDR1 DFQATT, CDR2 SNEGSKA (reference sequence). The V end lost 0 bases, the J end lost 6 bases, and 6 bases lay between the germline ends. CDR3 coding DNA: TGCAGTGCTAGAGAATCAGGCGAGCAGTACTTC. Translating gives CSARESGEQYF.

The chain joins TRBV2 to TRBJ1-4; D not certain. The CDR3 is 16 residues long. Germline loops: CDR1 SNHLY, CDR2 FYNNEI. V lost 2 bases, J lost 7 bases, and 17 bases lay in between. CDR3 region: CASSERTSQRSEKLFF. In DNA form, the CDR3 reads TGTGCCAGCAGTGAAAGGACTTCCCAGCGCAGTGAAAAACTGTTTTTT.

As DNA, the CDR3 is TGTGCCAGCTCACCACGGGCAGGAGGAGGGTACGAGCAGTACTTC. Translation: CASSPRAGGGYEQYF. The chain recombines TRBV18 with TRBJ2-7; D possibly corresponds to TRBD2 (6 bases). In germline, CDR1 is KGHSH, CDR2 LQKENI. The CDR3 has 15 amino acids. The V gene lost 1 base and the J gene lost 4 bases, with 14 bases spanning the gap.

CDR3 nucleotides: TGCAGCGTAACGGGCAGTCTCTCCTACAATGAGCAGTTCTTC. It is translated as CSVTGSLSYNEQFF. The chain carries TRBV29-1 and TRBJ2-1; D uncertain. With 6 bases removed from V and 0 bases from J, the gap between germline ends came to 12 bases. Germline V gives CDR1 SQVTM, CDR2 ANQGSEA. The CDR3 loop spans 14 amino acids.

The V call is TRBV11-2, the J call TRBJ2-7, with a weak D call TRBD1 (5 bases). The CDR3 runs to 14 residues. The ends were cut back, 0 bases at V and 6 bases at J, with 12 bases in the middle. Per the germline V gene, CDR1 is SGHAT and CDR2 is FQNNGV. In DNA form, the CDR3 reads TGTGCCAGCAGCTTAGAGCCAGGGTCTGGCGAGCAGTACTTC. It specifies CASSLEPGSGEQYF.

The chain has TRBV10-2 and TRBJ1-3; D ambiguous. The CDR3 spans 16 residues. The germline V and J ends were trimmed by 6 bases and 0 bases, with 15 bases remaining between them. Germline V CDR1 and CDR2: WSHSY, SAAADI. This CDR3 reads CASSPEEGASGNTIYF. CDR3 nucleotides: TGCGCCAGCAGCCCTGAAGAGGGAGCCTCTGGAAACACCATATATTTT.

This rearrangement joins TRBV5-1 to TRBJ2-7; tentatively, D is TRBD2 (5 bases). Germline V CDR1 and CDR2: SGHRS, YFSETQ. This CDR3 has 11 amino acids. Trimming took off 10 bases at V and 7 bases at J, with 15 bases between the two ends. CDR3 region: CAPGVIGEQYF. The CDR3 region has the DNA TGCGCCCCCGGGGTCATAGGGGAGCAGTACTTC.

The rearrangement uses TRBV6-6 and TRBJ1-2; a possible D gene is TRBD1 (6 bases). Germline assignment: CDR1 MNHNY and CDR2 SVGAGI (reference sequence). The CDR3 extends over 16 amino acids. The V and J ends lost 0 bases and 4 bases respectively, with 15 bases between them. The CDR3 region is CASSYSRTQGSYGYTF. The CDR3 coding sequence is TGTGCCAGCAGTTACTCGCGAACCCAGGGGTCCTATGGCTACACCTTC.

CDR3 nucleotides: TGTGCCAGCAGGGAACCGGGACTAGCGGACAATGAGCAGTTCTTC. It is translated as CASREPGLADNEQFF. This chain connects TRBV6-1 to TRBJ2-1, with 11 nucleotides matching TRBD2. Germline-derived CDR1 and CDR2 are MNHNS and SASEGT. Trimming took 6 bases from V and 5 from J; bases not matched to a gene: 6. The CDR3 contains 15 residues.

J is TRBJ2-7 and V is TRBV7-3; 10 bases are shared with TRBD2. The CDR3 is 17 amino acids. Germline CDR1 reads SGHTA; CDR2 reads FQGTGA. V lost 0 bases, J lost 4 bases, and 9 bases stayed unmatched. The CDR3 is CASSLTFGLAGEYEQYF. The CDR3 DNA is TGTGCCAGCAGCTTAACGTTTGGGCTAGCGGGGGAGTACGAGCAGTACTTC.

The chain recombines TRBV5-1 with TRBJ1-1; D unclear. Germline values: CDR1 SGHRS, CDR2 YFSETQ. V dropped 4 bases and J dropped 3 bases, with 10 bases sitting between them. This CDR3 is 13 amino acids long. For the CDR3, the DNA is TGCGCCAGCAGCCTTAATAAGGACACTGAAGCTTTCTTT. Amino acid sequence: CASSLNKDTEAFF.